Shown below are 9 T cell receptor beta chains from a single sample sequenced in a study of blood T cell repertoires in COVID-19. Sequencing used immunoSEQ multiplex PCR; TCRdb keeps in-frame clones, though not all of them. The sample has around 270,000 clones, 70% to 90% seen once; the top ten hold about 4.1%. Sequences were obtained from PBMCs or T cells enriched from blood (not recorded which). The receptors originated from a woman in her twenties or thirties who had recovered from COVID-19.

The rearrangement joins TRBV11-2 to TRBJ1-5; 7 bases are shared with TRBD1. The V gene's germline CDR1 is SGHAT and CDR2 FQNNGV. Trimming at V came to 3 bases and at J to 3 bases, leaving 2 bases not matched to a gene. The CDR3 sequence is 14 residues long. CDR3 sequence reads: CASSLTGFNQPQHF. For the CDR3, the DNA is TGTGCCAGCAGCTTGACAGGGTTCAATCAGCCCCAGCATTTT.

CDR3 region: CASRLTSGGYEQYF. The CDR3 region has the DNA TGTGCCAGCAGACTGACTAGCGGGGGATACGAGCAGTACTTC. The chain carries TRBV27 and TRBJ2-7; 12 nucleotides line up with TRBD2. This CDR3 spans 14 amino acids. J gave up 4 bases and V 6 bases, and 4 bases lay outside the gene matches. Germline CDR1 reads MNHEY; CDR2 reads SMNVEV (reference sequence).

The chain uses TRBV3-1 (or the pseudogene TRBV3-2) and TRBJ1-2; D is unresolved. The germline CDR1 and CDR2 sequences are LGHDT and YNNKEL (reference sequence). The V end was cut by 2 bases, the J end by 3 bases, with 16 bases between. The CDR3 spans 16 residues. CDR3 coding DNA: TGTGCCAGCAGCCAAACCCGTGCCAGGTCCCACTATGGCTACACCTTC. The encoded protein is CASSQTRARSHYGYTF.

The J gene is TRBJ1-1, the V gene TRBV4-1; D unresolved. CDR1 is MGHRA and CDR2 is YSYEKL in the germline V gene. CDR3 length: 13 residues. The V end was cut by 4 bases, the J end by 14 bases, with 20 bases between. The CDR3 loop is CASSPPVEGRRFF. The CDR3 DNA sequence: TGCGCCAGCAGCCCCCCGGTAGAGGGTAGGAGGTTCTTT.

The genes are TRBV9 and TRBJ2-2, with 10 bases aligning to TRBD2. V gave up 2 bases and J gave up 3 bases; unmatched junction bases: 16. CDR3 length: 20 residues. Germline V gene lookup returns CDR1 SGDLS and CDR2 YYNGEE. The CDR3 is CASSVSGRGNFRRDTGELFF. In DNA form, the CDR3 reads TGTGCCAGCAGCGTGAGCGGGAGGGGAAACTTTAGGCGCGACACCGGGGAGCTGTTTTTT.

This chain joins TRBV4-1 and TRBJ1-4; D perhaps matches TRBD1 (5 bases). The CDR3 covers 17 residues. V lost 1 base, J lost 8 bases, and 20 bases lay in between. Looked up from germline, CDR1 is MGHRA and CDR2 is YSYEKL. CDR3 residues: CASSQAWGGVFREKLFF. For the CDR3, the DNA is TGCGCCAGCAGCCAAGCGTGGGGGGGGGTGTTTCGGGAAAAACTGTTTTTT.

This chain uses TRBV9 with TRBJ2-7, with 9 bases matching TRBD2. CDR1 and CDR2 from the germline V gene are SGDLS and YYNGEE. The junction had 8 bases not matched to a gene; V was cut back by 0 bases and J by 7 bases. The CDR3 sequence is 15 residues long. As DNA, the CDR3 is TGTGCCAGCAGCGTAGATGGCGGGAGGGACGGAGAGCAGTACTTC. Its translation: CASSVDGGRDGEQYF.

The genes are TRBV19 and TRBJ2-3, with D perhaps matching TRBD2 (6 bases). The ends were cut back, 10 bases at V and 3 bases at J, with 14 bases in the middle. This CDR3 has 13 amino acids. Looked up from germline, CDR1 is LNHDA and CDR2 is SQIVND (reference sequence). The CDR3 reads CATKGTETDTQYF. The CDR3 nucleotides read TGTGCCACTAAGGGGACTGAGACAGATACGCAGTATTTT. Drawing the rest from reference TRBV19 and TRBJ2-3, the complete variable domain is DGGITQSPKYLFRKEGQNVTLSCEQNLNHDAMYWYRQDPGQGLRLIYYSQIVNDFQKGDIAEGYSVSREKKESFPLTVTSAQKNPTAFYLCATKGTETDTQYFGPGTRLTVL.

The chain couples TRBV14 to TRBJ1-3; no clear D. The V gene's germline CDR1 is SGHDN and CDR2 FVKESK. The CDR3 spans 13 residues. Here the CDR3 reads CASREASGNTIYF. CDR3 bases: TGTGCTTCCCGGGAGGCTTCTGGAAACACCATATATTTT.